This T cell receptor (beta chain) came from a study of blood T cell repertoires in COVID-19. Turning to the study itself: The cDNA or gDNA used as material had been derived from T cells, B-cell-depleted T cells, or PBMCs.

Generated by immunoSEQ multiplex PCR, the TCRdb table keeps only in-frame clones and is missing some. The sample includes 180,000 or so clones, more than 75% of them seen just once. Participants were aged about 18 to 90 years from about two dozen US areas. Participant-given clinical history determined each cohort assignment. No more than 2 weeks before study entry, exposed participants had met a case of COVID-19. CDR1 SGHAT and CDR2 FQNNGV come from the germline V gene. The CDR3 runs to 16 residues. Trimming took 4 bases from V and 7 from J; bases not matched to a gene: 8. Sequences were obtained from PBMCs or T cells enriched from blood (not recorded which). This chain links TRBV11-2 with TRBJ1-6; TRBD1 matches at 9 bases. The sequence was collected from a man aged 60-69 years who had been exposed to COVID-19. CDR3 nucleotides: TGTGCCAGCAGCTCAAGACGACAGGGGGGGAATTCACCCCTCCACTTT. This encodes CASSSRRQGGNSPLHF. The complete variable domain, with remaining parts taken from reference TRBV11-2 and TRBJ1-6, reads EAGVAQSPRYKIIEKRQSVAFWCNPISGHATLYWYQQILGQGPKLLIQFQNNGVVDDSQLPKDRFSAERLKGVDSTLKIQPAKLEDSAVYLCASSSRRQGGNSPLHFGNGTRLTVT.